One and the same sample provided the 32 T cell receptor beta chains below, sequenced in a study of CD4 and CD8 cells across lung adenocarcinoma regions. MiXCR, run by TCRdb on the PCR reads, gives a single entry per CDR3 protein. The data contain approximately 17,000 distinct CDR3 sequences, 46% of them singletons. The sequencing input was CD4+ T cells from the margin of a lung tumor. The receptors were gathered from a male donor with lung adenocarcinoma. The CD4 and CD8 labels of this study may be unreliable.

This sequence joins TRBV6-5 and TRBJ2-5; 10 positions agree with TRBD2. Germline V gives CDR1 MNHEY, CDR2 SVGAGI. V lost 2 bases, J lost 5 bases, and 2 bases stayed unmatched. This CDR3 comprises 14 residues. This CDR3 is CASSYQTSGETQYF. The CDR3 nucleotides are TGTGCCAGCAGTTACCAGACTAGCGGGGAGACCCAGTACTTC.

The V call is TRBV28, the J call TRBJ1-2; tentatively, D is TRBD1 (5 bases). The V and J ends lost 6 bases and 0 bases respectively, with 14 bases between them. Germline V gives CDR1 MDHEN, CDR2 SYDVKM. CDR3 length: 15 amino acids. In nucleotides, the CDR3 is TGTGCCAGCAGGATCGTGGGGACTACTAACTATGGCTACACCTTC. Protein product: CASRIVGTTNYGYTF.

The CDR3 spells CASSEYSGGETSHAYEQFF. In nucleotides, the CDR3 is TGTGCCAGCAGTGAATATAGTGGGGGTGAGACTAGCCACGCCTACGAGCAGTTCTTC. The chain links TRBV25-1 to TRBJ2-1, with 7 bases aligning to TRBD2. The CDR3 totals 19 residues. The germline V gene encodes CDR1 MGHDK and CDR2 SYGVNS. With V trimmed by 0 bases and J by 10 bases, 21 bases remained unmatched.

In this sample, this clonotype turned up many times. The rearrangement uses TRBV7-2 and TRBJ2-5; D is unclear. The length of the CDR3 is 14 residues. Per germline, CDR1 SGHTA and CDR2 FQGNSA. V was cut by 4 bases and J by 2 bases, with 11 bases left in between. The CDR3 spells CASSYDWNQETQYF. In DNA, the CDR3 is TGTGCCAGCAGCTACGACTGGAATCAAGAGACCCAGTACTTC.

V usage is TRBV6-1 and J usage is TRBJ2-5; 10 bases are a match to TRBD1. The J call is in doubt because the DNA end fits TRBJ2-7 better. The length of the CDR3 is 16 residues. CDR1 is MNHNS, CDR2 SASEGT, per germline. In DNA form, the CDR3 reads TGTGCCAGCAGCCTCCCGGGACAGGGGACTCGCTACGAGCAGTACTTC. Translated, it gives CASSLPGQGTRYEQYF.

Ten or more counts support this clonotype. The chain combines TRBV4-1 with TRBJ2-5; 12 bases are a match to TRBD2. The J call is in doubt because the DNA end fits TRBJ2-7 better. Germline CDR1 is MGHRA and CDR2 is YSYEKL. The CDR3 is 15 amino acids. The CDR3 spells CASSQGLAGLYEQYF. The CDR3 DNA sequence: TGCGCCAGCAGCCAGGGACTAGCGGGCCTCTACGAGCAGTACTTC.

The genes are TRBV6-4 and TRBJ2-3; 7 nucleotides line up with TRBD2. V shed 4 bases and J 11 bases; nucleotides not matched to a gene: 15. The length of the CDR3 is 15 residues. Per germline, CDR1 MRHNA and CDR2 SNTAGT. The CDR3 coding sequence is TGTGCCAGCAGTGCGGGGAGCGGGGCCGAAAATATGCAGTATTTT. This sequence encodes CASSAGSGAENMQYF.

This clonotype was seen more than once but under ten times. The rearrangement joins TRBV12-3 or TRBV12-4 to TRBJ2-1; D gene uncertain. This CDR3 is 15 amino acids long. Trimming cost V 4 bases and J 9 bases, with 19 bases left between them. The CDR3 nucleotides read TGTGCCAGCAGTTACTCGGAAGCCCGTGGGATTGAGCAGTTCTTC. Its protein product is CASSYSEARGIEQFF.

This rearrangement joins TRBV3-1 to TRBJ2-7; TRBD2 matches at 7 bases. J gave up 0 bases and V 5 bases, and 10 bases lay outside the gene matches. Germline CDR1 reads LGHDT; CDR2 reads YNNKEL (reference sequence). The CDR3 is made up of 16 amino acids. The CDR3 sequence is CASSSRDYPSSYEQYF. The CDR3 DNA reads TGTGCCAGCAGCTCGCGGGACTACCCCTCCTCCTACGAGCAGTACTTC.

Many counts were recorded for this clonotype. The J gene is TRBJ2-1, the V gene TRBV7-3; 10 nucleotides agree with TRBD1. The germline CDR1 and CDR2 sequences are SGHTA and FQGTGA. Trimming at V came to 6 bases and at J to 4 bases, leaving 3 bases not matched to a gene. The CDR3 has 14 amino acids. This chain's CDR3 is CASSPGQGYNEQFF. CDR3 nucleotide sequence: TGTGCCAGCAGTCCGGGACAGGGGTACAATGAGCAGTTCTTC.

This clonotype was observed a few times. The CDR3 here is CASSLGGTLGGAETQYF. The CDR3 DNA reads as TGTGCCAGCAGCTTAGGGGGCACTCTCGGGGGGGCAGAGACCCAGTACTTC. V gene TRBV7-2 combines with J gene TRBJ2-5; 8 bases align to TRBD2. Trimming at V came to 1 base and at J to 4 bases, leaving 11 bases not matched to a gene. This CDR3 spans 17 amino acids. CDR1 is SGHTA and CDR2 is FQGNSA in the germline V gene.

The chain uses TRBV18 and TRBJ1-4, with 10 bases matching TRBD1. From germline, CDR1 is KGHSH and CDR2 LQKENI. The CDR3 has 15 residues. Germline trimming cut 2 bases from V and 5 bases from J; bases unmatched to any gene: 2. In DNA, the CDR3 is TGTGCCAGCTCACCAATGGGACAGGGGAATGAAAAACTGTTTTTT. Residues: CASSPMGQGNEKLFF.

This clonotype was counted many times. CDR3: CASRRDGLEKLFF. The CDR3 DNA reads TGTGCCAGCAGACGGGACGGCCTTGAAAAACTGTTTTTT. The J gene is TRBJ1-4, the V gene TRBV6-1; D is possibly TRBD1 (5 bases). V lost 6 bases to trimming and J lost 7 bases, with 12 bases between them. Germline V lookup: CDR1 MNHNS, CDR2 SASEGT. The CDR3 has 13 amino acids.

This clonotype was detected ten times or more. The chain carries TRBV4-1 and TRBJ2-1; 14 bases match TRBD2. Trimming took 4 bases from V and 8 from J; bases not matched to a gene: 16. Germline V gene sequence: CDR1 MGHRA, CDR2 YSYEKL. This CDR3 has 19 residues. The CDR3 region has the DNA TGCGCCAGCAGCCTCACGGGGGGACTAGCGGGAGCATTGGGGGATGAGCAGTTCTTC. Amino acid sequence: CASSLTGGLAGALGDEQFF.

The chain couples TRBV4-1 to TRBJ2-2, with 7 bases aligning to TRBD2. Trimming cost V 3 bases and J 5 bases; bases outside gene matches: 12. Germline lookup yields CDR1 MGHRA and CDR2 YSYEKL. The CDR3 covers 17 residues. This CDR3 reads CASSHAPLRESTGELFF. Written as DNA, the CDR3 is TGCGCCAGCAGCCACGCCCCTTTGCGGGAGTCGACCGGGGAGCTGTTTTTT.

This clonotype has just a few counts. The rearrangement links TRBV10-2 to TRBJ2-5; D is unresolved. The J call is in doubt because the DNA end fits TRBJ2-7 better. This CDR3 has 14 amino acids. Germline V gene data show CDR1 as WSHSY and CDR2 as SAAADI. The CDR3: CASSSRIPMYEQYF. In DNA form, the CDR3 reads TGCGCCAGCAGCTCCCGAATTCCCATGTACGAGCAGTACTTC.

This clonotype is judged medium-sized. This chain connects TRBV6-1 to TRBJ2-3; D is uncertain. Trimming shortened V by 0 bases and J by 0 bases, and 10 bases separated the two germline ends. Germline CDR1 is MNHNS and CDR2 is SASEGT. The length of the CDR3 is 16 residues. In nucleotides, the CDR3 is TGTGCCAGCAGTGAAGCACTGCTTTGGAGCACAGATACGCAGTATTTT. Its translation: CASSEALLWSTDTQYF.

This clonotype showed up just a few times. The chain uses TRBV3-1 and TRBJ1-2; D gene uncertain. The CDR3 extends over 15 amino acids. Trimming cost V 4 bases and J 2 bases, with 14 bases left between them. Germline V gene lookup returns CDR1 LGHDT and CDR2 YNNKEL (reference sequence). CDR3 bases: TGTGCCAGCAGCCCGCTAGATCAGCCGAACTATGGCTACACCTTC. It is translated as CASSPLDQPNYGYTF.

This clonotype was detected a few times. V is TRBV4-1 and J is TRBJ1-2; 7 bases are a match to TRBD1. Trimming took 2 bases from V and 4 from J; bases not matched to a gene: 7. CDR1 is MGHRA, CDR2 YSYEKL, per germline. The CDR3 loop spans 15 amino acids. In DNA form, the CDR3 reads TGCGCCAGCAGCCAATTTACAGGGGTCGGCTATGGCTACACCTTC. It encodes CASSQFTGVGYGYTF.

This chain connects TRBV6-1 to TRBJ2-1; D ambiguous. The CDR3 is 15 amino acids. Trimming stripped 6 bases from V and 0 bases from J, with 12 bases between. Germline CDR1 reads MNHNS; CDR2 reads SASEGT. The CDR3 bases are TGTGCCAGCAGGAAAGGTCCTAGCTCCTACAATGAGCAGTTCTTC. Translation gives CASRKGPSSYNEQFF.

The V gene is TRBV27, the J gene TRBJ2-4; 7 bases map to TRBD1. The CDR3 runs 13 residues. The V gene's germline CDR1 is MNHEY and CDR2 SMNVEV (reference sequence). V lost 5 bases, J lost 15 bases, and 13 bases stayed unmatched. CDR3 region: CASSPSGTAHRYF. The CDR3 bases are TGTGCCAGCAGTCCATCCGGGACAGCCCATCGGTACTTC.

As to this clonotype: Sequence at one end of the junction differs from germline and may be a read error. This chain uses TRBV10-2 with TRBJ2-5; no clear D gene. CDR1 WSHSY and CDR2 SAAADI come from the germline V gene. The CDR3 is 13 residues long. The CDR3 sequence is CATTHPWAYVQNF. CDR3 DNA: TGCGCCACCACTCATCCTTGGGCCTACGTGCAGAACTTC.

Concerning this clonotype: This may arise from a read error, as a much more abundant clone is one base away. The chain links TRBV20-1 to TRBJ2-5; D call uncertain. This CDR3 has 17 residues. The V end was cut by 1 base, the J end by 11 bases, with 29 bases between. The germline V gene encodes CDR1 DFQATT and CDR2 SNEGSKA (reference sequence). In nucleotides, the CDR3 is TGCAGTGCTAGAGCCCCCACGGCGGTTAGCTCCTACAATGAGCAGTACTTC. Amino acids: CSARAPTAVSSYNEQYF.

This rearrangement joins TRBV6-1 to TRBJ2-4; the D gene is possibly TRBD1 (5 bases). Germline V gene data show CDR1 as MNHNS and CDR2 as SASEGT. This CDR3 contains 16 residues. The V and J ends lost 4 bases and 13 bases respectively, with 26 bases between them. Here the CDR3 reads CASSVLGLCATDMQYF. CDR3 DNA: TGTGCCAGCAGTGTCTTGGGGCTCTGTGCCACAGATATGCAGTACTTC.

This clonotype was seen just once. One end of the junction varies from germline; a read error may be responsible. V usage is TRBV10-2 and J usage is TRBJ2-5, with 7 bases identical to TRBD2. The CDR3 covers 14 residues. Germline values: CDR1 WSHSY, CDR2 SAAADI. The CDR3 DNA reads TGCGCGGGCAGCGGGGTCCGTGACCCAGAGACCCAGTATTTC. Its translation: CAGSGVRDPETQYF.

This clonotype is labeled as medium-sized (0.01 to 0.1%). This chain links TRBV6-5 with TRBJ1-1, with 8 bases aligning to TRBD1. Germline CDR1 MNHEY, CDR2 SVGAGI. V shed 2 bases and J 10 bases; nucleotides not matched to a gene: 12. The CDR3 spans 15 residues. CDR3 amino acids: CASSYGQGGSRGAFF. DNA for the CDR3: TGTGCCAGCAGTTACGGACAGGGTGGGTCAAGGGGAGCTTTCTTT.

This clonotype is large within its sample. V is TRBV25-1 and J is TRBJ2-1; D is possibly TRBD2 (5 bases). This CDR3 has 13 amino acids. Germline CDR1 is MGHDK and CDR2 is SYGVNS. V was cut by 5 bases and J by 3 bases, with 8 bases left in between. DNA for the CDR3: TGTGCCAGCAGTTTCGGGGTCTACAATGAGCAGTTCTTC. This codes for CASSFGVYNEQFF.

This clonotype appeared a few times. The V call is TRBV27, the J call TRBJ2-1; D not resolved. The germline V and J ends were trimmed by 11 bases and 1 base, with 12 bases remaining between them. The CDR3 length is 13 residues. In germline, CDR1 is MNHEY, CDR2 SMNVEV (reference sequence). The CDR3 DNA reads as TGTGCCGCGGTCCGCGGATCCTACAATGAGCAGTTCTTC. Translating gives CAAVRGSYNEQFF.

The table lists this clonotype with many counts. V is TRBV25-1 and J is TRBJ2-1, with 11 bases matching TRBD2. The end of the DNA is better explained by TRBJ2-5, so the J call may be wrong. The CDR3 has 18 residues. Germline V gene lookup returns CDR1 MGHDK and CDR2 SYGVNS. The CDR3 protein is CASSEPRLAGTQKETQYF. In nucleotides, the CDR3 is TGTGCCAGCAGTGAACCGAGACTAGCGGGAACTCAGAAAGAGACCCAGTACTTC.

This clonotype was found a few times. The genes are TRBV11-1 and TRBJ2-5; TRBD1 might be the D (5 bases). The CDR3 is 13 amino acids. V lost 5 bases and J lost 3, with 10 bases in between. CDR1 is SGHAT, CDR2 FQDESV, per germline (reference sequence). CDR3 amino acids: CASSLATEETQYF. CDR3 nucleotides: TGTGCCAGCAGCCTCGCGACAGAAGAGACCCAGTACTTC.

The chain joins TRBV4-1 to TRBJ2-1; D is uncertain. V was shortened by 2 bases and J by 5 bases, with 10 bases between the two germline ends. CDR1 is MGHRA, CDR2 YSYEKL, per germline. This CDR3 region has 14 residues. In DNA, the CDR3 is TGCGCCAGCAGCCAACCGATTATTGACAATGAGCAGTTCTTC. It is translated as CASSQPIIDNEQFF.

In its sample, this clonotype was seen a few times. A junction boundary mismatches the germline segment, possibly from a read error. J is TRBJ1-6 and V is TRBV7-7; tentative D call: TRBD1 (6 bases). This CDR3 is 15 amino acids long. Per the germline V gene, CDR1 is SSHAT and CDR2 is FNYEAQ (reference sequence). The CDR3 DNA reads TGTGCTAGCAGCTTACCGGGACAACTAAATTCACCCCTCCACTTT. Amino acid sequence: CASSLPGQLNSPLHF. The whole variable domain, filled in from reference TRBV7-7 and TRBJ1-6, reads GAGVSQSPRYKVTKRGQDVTLRCDPISSHATLYWYQQALGQGPEFLTYFNYEAQPDKSGLPSDRFSAERPEGSISTLTIQRTEQRDSAMYRCASSLPGQLNSPLHFGNGTRLTVT.